The 11 T cell receptor beta chains presented below share a single source sample, sequenced in a study of T cells in Graves' hyperthyroidism and ophthalmopathy. Amplified regions were TCR beta CDR3 sequences from RNA transcripts. The TCR CDR3 was amplified in a first-round RT-PCR using the HTBI primer set. From the multiplex PCR reads, TCRdb called clonotypes with MiXCR, one entry per CDR3 protein. The table records a few hundred thousand distinct CDR3 sequences, 35% to 55% of them present only once. Material: peripheral blood or thyroid tissue (not recorded which). The receptor set was obtained from a woman in her late teens or twenties with Graves' hyperthyroidism.

At least ten counts were recorded for this clonotype. J is TRBJ1-2 and V is TRBV29-1, with TRBD1 as a possible D gene (6 bases). The germline V gene encodes CDR1 SQVTM and CDR2 ANQGSEA. V lost 0 bases to trimming and J lost 4 bases, with 15 bases between them. This CDR3 region has 15 residues. The CDR3 spells CSVEDRGGRIYGYTF. The CDR3 DNA is TGCAGCGTTGAAGATCGAGGGGGAAGAATCTATGGCTACACCTTC.

This clonotype was seen only a few times. The chain has TRBV3-1 and TRBJ2-2; tentative D call: TRBD1 (5 bases). Trimming took 1 base from V and 3 from J, leaving 12 bases between them. CDR1 is LGHDT and CDR2 is YNNKEL in the germline V gene (reference sequence). The length of the CDR3 is 16 residues. The CDR3 sequence is CASSQGKGMHTGELFF. In DNA, the CDR3 is TGTGCCAGCAGCCAAGGAAAGGGGATGCACACCGGGGAGCTGTTTTTT.

J is TRBJ2-5 and V is TRBV7-6, with a possible D match to TRBD2 (5 bases). The length of the CDR3 is 13 residues. V lost 1 base, J lost 7 bases, and 10 bases lay in between. Germline CDR1 SGHVS, CDR2 FNYEAQ. CDR3 sequence: CASSLVVGVTQYF. CDR3 nucleotide sequence: TGTGCCAGCAGCTTAGTAGTGGGAGTGACCCAGTACTTC.

This clonotype was seen ten or more times. The rearrangement joins TRBV20-1 to TRBJ1-5; D might be TRBD1 (6 bases). This CDR3 region has 13 residues. Germline V gene data show CDR1 as DFQATT and CDR2 as SNEGSKA (reference sequence). Deletions cut 4 bases from V and 4 bases from J, with 11 bases between. In DNA form, the CDR3 reads TGCAGTGCTACACAGGGATGGAATCAGCCCCAGCATTTT. The encoded protein is CSATQGWNQPQHF.

As concerns this clonotype: With a much larger clone just one base away, this may be a read error. The chain recombines TRBV6-5 with TRBJ1-6; D possibly corresponds to TRBD1 (6 bases). This CDR3 has 16 residues. Per the germline V gene, CDR1 is MNHEY and CDR2 is SVGAGI. The ends were cut back, 3 bases at V and 8 bases at J, with 17 bases in the middle. CDR3 DNA: TGTGCCAGCAGTTATGAGGGCCTACAGGGTCATTCACCCCTCCACTTT. This translates into CASSYEGLQGHSPLHF.

There are many counts of this clonotype. The chain recombines TRBV7-6 with TRBJ2-7; 13 bases fit TRBD2. Germline CDR1 and CDR2: SGHVS and FNYEAQ. The CDR3 is 16 amino acids. Trimming cost V 5 bases and J 6 bases; bases outside gene matches: 10. The DNA for the CDR3 is TGTGCCAGCAGCCCCGGACTAGCGGGGGTTAGGGGCGAGCAGTACTTC. Its protein is CASSPGLAGVRGEQYF. The entire variable domain, with the rest obtained from reference TRBV7-6 and TRBJ2-7, is as follows: GAGVSQSPRYKVTKRGQDVALRCDPISGHVSLYWYRQALGQGPEFLTYFNYEAQQDKSGLPNDRFSAERPEGSISTLTIQRTEQRDSAMYRCASSPGLAGVRGEQYFGPGTRLTVT.

Notes on this clonotype: A much larger clone differs from this one at a single base, so this may be a read error. The CDR3 DNA reads as TGTGCCAGGGCCCAGGTAGAGGCCCAGTACTTC. The encoded protein is CARAQVEAQYF. The genes are TRBV24-1 and TRBJ2-5, with D hard to call. CDR1 and CDR2 (germline): KGHDR, SFDVKD. CDR3 length equals 11 residues.

This chain uses TRBV7-9 with TRBJ2-7; TRBD1 matches 7 bases. Germline CDR1 and CDR2: SEHNR and FQNEAQ (reference sequence). Germline trimming cut 3 bases from V and 3 bases from J; bases unmatched to any gene: 5. This CDR3 region has 14 residues. The DNA for the CDR3 is TGTGCCAGCAGCTTCGGACAGGCCGTCTACGAGCAGTACTTC. Its translation: CASSFGQAVYEQYF.

This clonotype was counted only a few times. V gene TRBV2 combines with J gene TRBJ2-3, with D perhaps matching TRBD1 or TRBD2 (5 bases each). Trimming cost V 10 bases and J 3 bases, with 11 bases left between them. CDR3 length: 12 residues. Germline assignment: CDR1 SNHLY and CDR2 FYNNEI. CDR3 loop: CATTRETDTQYF. The CDR3 region has the DNA TGTGCCACCACCAGGGAGACAGATACGCAGTATTTT.

Of note for this clonotype: A much larger clone differs from this one at a single base, so this may be a read error. The chain links TRBV12-3 or TRBV12-4 to TRBJ1-1; D possibly corresponds to TRBD1 (6 bases). The CDR3 is made up of 14 amino acids. Written as DNA, the CDR3 is TGTGCCGGCAGTTCAAACAGGGAGAGGACTGAAGCTTTCTTT. This gives the protein CAGSSNRERTEAFF.

Concerning this clonotype: This may be a read error: a much more frequent sequence differs by one nucleotide. The CDR3 does not close with the conserved phenylalanine or tryptophan, likely indicating a read error. The chain employs TRBV20-1 and TRBJ1-5; D is perhaps TRBD1 (5 bases). Looked up from germline, CDR1 is DFQATT and CDR2 is SNEGSKA (reference sequence). The CDR3 length is 12 residues. The V gene lost 6 bases and the J gene lost 4 bases, with 10 bases spanning the gap. CDR3 region: CSAGGVNQPQHL. CDR3 DNA sequence: TGCAGTGCCGGGGGGGTAAATCAGCCCCAGCATCTT.